These 28 T cell receptor beta chains were sequenced from one sample in a study of T-cell memory formation after mild COVID-19. Each CDR3 protein gets one entry after TCRdb re-called the 5' RACE reads with MiXCR. The table records around 340,000 distinct CDR3 sequences, around an eighth of them present only once. Specimen: PBMCs or a T cell subset sorted from them (not recorded which). Receptors originate from a man younger than 35 who had mild COVID-19 (a few samples of this study predate the infection). Cell type and time point are not known.

The chain recombines TRBV20-1 with TRBJ1-1, with no clear D. Trimming left V 7 bases short and J 0 bases short, with 9 bases between. The CDR3 is 12 amino acids. Germline V CDR1 and CDR2: DFQATT, SNEGSKA (reference sequence). CDR3 nucleotide sequence: TGCAGTGTGACCAAAATGAACACTGAAGCTTTCTTT. It is translated as CSVTKMNTEAFF.

The chain recombines TRBV24-1 with TRBJ1-2; D is unclear. Germline V gene sequence: CDR1 KGHDR, CDR2 SFDVKD. CDR3 length: 13 amino acids. V lost 2 bases to trimming and J lost 0 bases, with 3 bases between them. The chain's CDR3 is CATSDYSNYGYTF. The DNA of the CDR3 is TGTGCCACCAGTGATTATTCTAACTATGGCTACACCTTC.

The chain combines TRBV7-8 with TRBJ2-5, with D uncertain. Germline lookup yields CDR1 SGHVS and CDR2 FQNEAQ. V lost 3 bases and J 1 base, leaving 6 bases between the germline ends. The CDR3 is 13 amino acids. The CDR3 nucleotides are TGTGCCAGCAGCTTGACTTTCCAAGAGACCCAGTACTTC. Translation gives CASSLTFQETQYF.

The chain couples TRBV2 to TRBJ2-7; D may be TRBD1 (6 bases). The CDR3 extends over 13 amino acids. Germline CDR1 is SNHLY and CDR2 is FYNNEI. The CDR3 sequence is CDSSVRGIYEQYV. The CDR3 DNA is TGTGACAGCAGTGTCAGGGGAATCTACGAGCAGTACGTC.

This clonotype was seen at least ten times. This rearrangement joins TRBV5-1 to TRBJ1-1; 8 bases line up with TRBD1. Trimming removed 4 bases from V and 4 bases from J; junction bases left unmatched: 12. The CDR3 contains 16 residues. The V gene's germline CDR1 is SGHRS and CDR2 YFSETQ. The CDR3 DNA follows: TGCGCCAGCAGCCTTGGACAGGGCGGTATGGGCACTGAAGCTTTCTTT. Its protein is CASSLGQGGMGTEAFF.

For the CDR3, the DNA is TGCGCCATCAAAGGGGGGGCCAACTACAATGAGCAGTTCTTC. This encodes CAIKGGANYNEQFF. The gene calls are TRBV10-2 and TRBJ2-1; a possible D gene is TRBD2 (7 bases). CDR1 and CDR2 from the germline V gene are WSHSY and SAAADI. The CDR3 covers 14 residues. Trimming removed 10 bases from V and 3 bases from J, with 16 bases in between.

V usage is TRBV4-1 and J usage is TRBJ1-1; 7 bases align to TRBD1. Germline V gives CDR1 MGHRA, CDR2 YSYEKL. This CDR3 contains 16 residues. J was trimmed by 2 bases and V by 0 bases; bases with no gene match: 6. The CDR3 region is CASSQEPGTENTEAFF. The CDR3 DNA sequence: TGCGCCAGCAGCCAAGAACCTGGGACAGAAAACACTGAAGCTTTCTTT.

This clonotype was found a few times. This chain uses TRBV6-1 with TRBJ1-6; 9 nucleotides agree with TRBD1. The V and J ends lost 6 bases and 10 bases, in that order; junction bases with no gene match: 7. CDR3 length: 14 amino acids. Germline-derived CDR1 and CDR2 are MNHNS and SASEGT. The chain's CDR3 is CASRRTGGYSPLHF. The CDR3 bases are TGTGCCAGCAGAAGAACAGGGGGCTACTCACCCCTCCACTTT.

This clonotype occurred a few times. The CDR3, as DNA: TGCGCCAGCAGCCAAGCCCCGGACGCGTACAACGAAGCTTTCTTT. This sequence encodes CASSQAPDAYNEAFF. The V call is TRBV4-1, the J call TRBJ1-1; no clear D. Trimming took off 1 base at V and 8 bases at J, with 17 bases between the two ends. There are 15 residues in the CDR3. Germline assignment: CDR1 MGHRA and CDR2 YSYEKL.

This chain uses TRBV4-3 with TRBJ1-6, with TRBD1 matching over 8 bases. The CDR3 is 17 amino acids. Germline V gene data show CDR1 as LGHNA and CDR2 as YSLEER. V was clipped by 0 bases and J by 5 bases; unmatched bases: 6. DNA of the CDR3: TGCGCCAGCAGCCAAGATTTGGCCAGGGGGCATAATTCACCCCTCCACTTT. Protein sequence: CASSQDLARGHNSPLHF.

V usage is TRBV6-2 or TRBV6-3 and J usage is TRBJ1-1; 7 bases line up with TRBD1. This CDR3 has 15 amino acids. V trimming: 4 bases; J trimming: 3 bases; junction bases outside the gene matches: 8. From germline, CDR1 is MNHEY and CDR2 SVGEGT. The CDR3 DNA is TGTGCCAGCAGTTTATCCCCCAGGGGGGACACTGAAGCTTTCTTT. Protein product: CASSLSPRGDTEAFF.

The chain recombines TRBV6-2 or TRBV6-3 with TRBJ1-2; weak D call: TRBD1 (5 bases). V was pared by 6 bases and J by 2 bases, with 10 bases between. From germline, CDR1 is MNHEY and CDR2 SVGEGT. The CDR3 consists of 13 residues. CDR3 amino acids: CASRGPPNYGYTF. The CDR3 DNA is TGTGCCAGCAGGGGACCGCCAAACTATGGCTACACCTTC.

This clonotype was detected only a few times. The chain uses TRBV20-1 and TRBJ2-7, with 8 bases that match TRBD2. CDR3 length: 14 residues. Germline V lookup: CDR1 DFQATT, CDR2 SNEGSKA (reference sequence). V lost 6 bases, J lost 7 bases, and 14 bases stayed unmatched. CDR3 DNA: TGCAGTGCCCCCCGAGGGACTAGTGCGAGTGAGCAGTACGTC. Protein: CSAPRGTSASEQYV.

This clonotype appeared a few times. The chain carries TRBV29-1 and TRBJ2-1; TRBD1 agrees at 9 bases. V gave up 2 bases and J gave up 1 base; unmatched junction bases: 6. The CDR3 consists of 16 residues. Germline V lookup: CDR1 SQVTM, CDR2 ANQGSEA. This CDR3 is CSVETGGTGSYNEQFF. Written as DNA, the CDR3 is TGCAGCGTTGAAACCGGAGGGACAGGGTCCTACAATGAGCAGTTCTTC.

In its sample, this clonotype was seen once. The chain joins TRBV7-9 to TRBJ2-7; unclear D gene. V lost 1 base and J lost 2, with 9 bases in between. This CDR3 has 14 residues. Germline CDR1 is SEHNR and CDR2 is FQNEAQ (reference sequence). The CDR3 loop is CASSLVGGPYEQYV. CDR3 in DNA: TGTGCCAGCAGCTTAGTGGGCGGACCCTACGAGCAGTACGTC.

The chain carries TRBV12-3 or TRBV12-4 and TRBJ1-5; TRBD1 is a possible D gene (5 bases). The CDR3 consists of 16 residues. Trimming removed 4 bases at V and 0 bases at J, with 13 bases between. The CDR3 DNA reads TGTGCCAGCAGTTCTCAGGGTTCCAATAGCAATCAGCCCCAGCATTTT. Translation: CASSSQGSNSNQPQHF.

CDR3 residues: CASSRDGPYGYTF. The CDR3 DNA is TGTGCCAGCAGCCGGGACGGACCATATGGCTACACCTTC. The rearrangement joins TRBV7-6 to TRBJ1-2; tentative D call: TRBD1 (5 bases). Germline CDR1 SGHVS, CDR2 FNYEAQ. V was shortened by 5 bases and J by 5 bases, with 12 bases between the two germline ends. The CDR3 is 13 amino acids. Full variable domain (outside the CDR3, taken from reference TRBV7-6 and TRBJ1-2): GAGVSQSPRYKVTKRGQDVALRCDPISGHVSLYWYRQALGQGPEFLTYFNYEAQQDKSGLPNDRFSAERPEGSISTLTIQRTEQRDSAMYRCASSRDGPYGYTFGSGTRLTVV.

This clonotype occurred a few times. This sequence joins TRBV4-2 and TRBJ1-1; TRBD1 matches at 8 bases. The CDR3 runs 15 residues. Germline V CDR1 and CDR2: LGHNA, YNFKEQ. V shed 2 bases and J 4 bases; nucleotides not matched to a gene: 6. This chain's CDR3 is CASSQRTGRATEAFF. The CDR3 nucleotides read TGTGCCAGCAGCCAACGGACAGGGAGGGCCACTGAAGCTTTCTTT.

This chain connects TRBV5-1 to TRBJ2-2; 7 positions agree with TRBD1. Germline V gene data show CDR1 as SGHRS and CDR2 as YFSETQ. The CDR3 length is 23 residues. V dropped 1 base and J dropped 0; count of bases not matched to a gene: 24. This chain's CDR3 is CASSLIFPGQATRELPNTGELFF. The CDR3 bases are TGCGCCAGCAGCTTGATTTTCCCCGGACAGGCAACCCGAGAACTTCCGAACACCGGGGAGCTGTTTTTT.

The J gene is TRBJ2-7, the V gene TRBV6-2 or TRBV6-3, with a weak D call TRBD2 (6 bases). Deletions cut 0 bases from V and 6 bases from J, with 18 bases between. The CDR3 spans 16 residues. Germline-derived CDR1 and CDR2 are MNHEY and SVGEGT. The CDR3 reads CASSYSEYRGTGEQYF. CDR3 coding DNA: TGTGCCAGCAGTTACTCGGAATACCGCGGGACCGGCGAGCAGTACTTC.

About this clonotype: Its ends do not fully match the called genes, so a read error is possible. The chain is built from TRBV12-5 and TRBJ2-3, with D unresolved. The CDR3 covers 12 residues. Per the germline V gene, CDR1 is LGHNT and CDR2 is FRNRAP. CDR3 DNA sequence: TGTGCTAGTGGTTTGGTACTCGGTGGGCGGATTTTT. This sequence encodes CASGLVLGGRIF.

There are a few counts of this clonotype. The CDR3 region is CASSHPPGLADTQYF. The CDR3 region has the DNA TGCGCCAGCAGCCACCCCCCGGGACTAGCGGATACGCAGTATTTT. The J gene is TRBJ2-3, the V gene TRBV4-1; 10 positions agree with TRBD2. The V gene end was trimmed by 3 bases and the J gene end by 6 bases; junction bases not matched to a gene: 6. The CDR3 runs to 15 residues. From germline, CDR1 is MGHRA and CDR2 YSYEKL.

In its sample, this clonotype was seen a few times. The rearrangement joins TRBV19 to TRBJ1-1, with D unclear. Between the trimmed V and J ends, which lost 1 base and 0 bases, there was a span of 18 bases. In germline, CDR1 is LNHDA, CDR2 SQIVND (reference sequence). The CDR3 loop spans 18 amino acids. The CDR3 region is CASSIGGKQINMNTEAFF. CDR3 nucleotide sequence: TGTGCCAGTAGTATAGGCGGGAAGCAGATTAACATGAACACTGAAGCTTTCTTT. Drawing the rest from reference TRBV19 and TRBJ1-1, the complete variable domain is DGGITQSPKYLFRKEGQNVTLSCEQNLNHDAMYWYRQDPGQGLRLIYYSQIVNDFQKGDIAEGYSVSREKKESFPLTVTSAQKNPTAFYLCASSIGGKQINMNTEAFFGQGTRLTVV.

This clonotype has ten or more counts. This chain connects TRBV12-3 or TRBV12-4 to TRBJ2-7, with 9 bases identical to TRBD2. This CDR3 is built from 14 residues. V gave up 7 bases and J gave up 2 bases; unmatched junction bases: 6. Here the CDR3 DNA reads TGTGCCAGCACTTCTCTAGCGGGGACCTACGAGCAGTACTTC. Translation: CASTSLAGTYEQYF.

This clonotype turned up a few times. V and J are TRBV7-9 and TRBJ1-2, with TRBD1 matching 7 bases. The CDR3 has 16 residues. CDR1 is SEHNR and CDR2 is FQNEAQ in the germline V gene (reference sequence). V lost 5 bases and J lost 3; bases outside the gene matches: 12. The chain's CDR3 is CASSRGQARGYYGYTF. The CDR3 DNA is TGTGCCAGCAGCCGAGGACAGGCCAGGGGCTACTATGGCTACACCTTC.

This clonotype was seen repeatedly, ten times or more. This rearrangement joins TRBV4-3 to TRBJ1-5, with TRBD1 matching over 7 bases. Looked up from germline, CDR1 is LGHNA and CDR2 is YSLEER. The CDR3 runs 16 residues. After removal of 0 bases from V and 4 bases from J, the junction contained 6 bases not matched to a gene. CDR3 coding DNA: TGCGCCAGCAGCCAAGATCGGACAGGATTAAATCAGCCCCAGCATTTT. Translation: CASSQDRTGLNQPQHF.

The rearrangement links TRBV5-6 to TRBJ2-1; 10 nucleotides match TRBD2. This CDR3 has 17 residues. CDR1 and CDR2 (germline): SGHDT, YYEEEE. J gave up 0 bases and V 5 bases, and 8 bases lay outside the gene matches. Here the CDR3 DNA reads TGTGCCAGCAGGAGGGGTAGCGGGGGGAGCTCCTACAATGAGCAGTTCTTC. Translation: CASRRGSGGSSYNEQFF.

The chain employs TRBV29-1 and TRBJ2-7, with D hard to call. The CDR3 has 11 residues. Germline V gene data show CDR1 as SQVTM and CDR2 as ANQGSEA. V was clipped by 4 bases and J by 0 bases, with 4 bases between them. CDR3 residues: CSVGGSYEQYF. The CDR3 DNA sequence: TGCAGCGTTGGGGGCTCCTACGAGCAGTACTTC.